The clone carrying this T cell receptor (beta chain) has a count of ten or more. Antigen specificity is unknown. This record comes from a study of T cells after yellow fever vaccination. General study findings and limits: High-abundance clonotypes from the bulk population could contaminate FACS-sorted repertoires.

TCRdb redid the calling of the 5' RACE reads with MiXCR, one entry per CDR3 protein. The sample includes about 300,000 distinct CDR3 sequences, 7.5% to 9.5% of them seen just once. CDR1 and CDR2 from the germline V gene are SGHTA and FQGTGA. Trimming removed 5 bases at V and 4 bases at J, with 10 bases between. The CDR3 totals 13 residues. This TCR was sampled from a man aged 18 to 29 who received the YFV17D yellow fever vaccine. This chain connects TRBV7-3 to TRBJ2-3; no clear D. The input for sequencing was CD4+ T cells sorted from PBMCs, taken 5 days after the yellow fever booster vaccination. CDR3 nucleotides: TGTGCCAGCAGCCCATTAGGTGCAGATACGCAGTATTTT. Translated: CASSPLGADTQYF.